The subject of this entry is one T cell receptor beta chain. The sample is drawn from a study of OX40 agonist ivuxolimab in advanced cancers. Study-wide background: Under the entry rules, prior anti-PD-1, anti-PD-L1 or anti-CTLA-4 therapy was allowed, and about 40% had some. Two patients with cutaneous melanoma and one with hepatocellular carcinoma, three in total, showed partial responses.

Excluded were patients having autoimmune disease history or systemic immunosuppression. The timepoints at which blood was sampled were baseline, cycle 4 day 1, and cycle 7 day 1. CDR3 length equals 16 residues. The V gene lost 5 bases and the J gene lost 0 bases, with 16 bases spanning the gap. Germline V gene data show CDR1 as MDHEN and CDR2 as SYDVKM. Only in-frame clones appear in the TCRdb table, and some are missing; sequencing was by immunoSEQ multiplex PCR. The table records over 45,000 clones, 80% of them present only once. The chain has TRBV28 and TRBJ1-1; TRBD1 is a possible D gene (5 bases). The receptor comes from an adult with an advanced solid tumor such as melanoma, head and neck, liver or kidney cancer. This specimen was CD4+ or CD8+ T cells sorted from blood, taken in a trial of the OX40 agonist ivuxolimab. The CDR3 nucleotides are TGTGCCAGCAGTGACCACAGGTATACATTGAACACTGAAGCTTTCTTT. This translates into CASSDHRYTLNTEAFF.